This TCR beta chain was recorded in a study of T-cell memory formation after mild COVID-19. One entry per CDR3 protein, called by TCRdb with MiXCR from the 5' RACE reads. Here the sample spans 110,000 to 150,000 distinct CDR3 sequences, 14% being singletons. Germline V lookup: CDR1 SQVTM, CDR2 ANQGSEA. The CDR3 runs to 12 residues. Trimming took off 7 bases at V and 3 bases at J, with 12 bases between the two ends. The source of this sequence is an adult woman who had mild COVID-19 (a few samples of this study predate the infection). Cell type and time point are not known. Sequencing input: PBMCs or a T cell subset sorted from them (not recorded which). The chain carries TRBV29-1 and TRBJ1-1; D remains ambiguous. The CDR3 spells CSAEAQYTEAFF. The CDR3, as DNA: TGCAGCGCCGAGGCACAGTACACTGAAGCTTTCTTT.